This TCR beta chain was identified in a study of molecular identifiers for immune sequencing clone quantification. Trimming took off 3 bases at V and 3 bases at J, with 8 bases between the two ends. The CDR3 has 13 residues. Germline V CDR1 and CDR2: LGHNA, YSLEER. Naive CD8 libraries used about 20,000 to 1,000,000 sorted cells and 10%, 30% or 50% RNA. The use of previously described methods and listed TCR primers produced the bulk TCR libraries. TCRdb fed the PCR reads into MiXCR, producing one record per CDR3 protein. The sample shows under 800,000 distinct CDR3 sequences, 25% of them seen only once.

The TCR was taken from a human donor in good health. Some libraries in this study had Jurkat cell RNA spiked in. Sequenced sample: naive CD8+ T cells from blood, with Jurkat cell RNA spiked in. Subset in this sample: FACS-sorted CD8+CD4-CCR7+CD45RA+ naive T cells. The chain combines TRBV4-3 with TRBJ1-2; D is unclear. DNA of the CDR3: TGCGCCAGCAGCCACAAGGGCTACTATGGCTACACCTTC. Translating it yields CASSHKGYYGYTF.